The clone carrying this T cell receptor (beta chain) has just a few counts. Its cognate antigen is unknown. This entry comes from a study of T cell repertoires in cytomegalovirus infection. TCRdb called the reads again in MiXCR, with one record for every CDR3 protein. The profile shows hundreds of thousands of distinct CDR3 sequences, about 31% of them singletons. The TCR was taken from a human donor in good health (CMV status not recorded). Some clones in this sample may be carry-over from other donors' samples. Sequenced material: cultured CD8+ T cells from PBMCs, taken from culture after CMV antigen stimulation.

CDR3 in amino acids: CASSQASATSTDTQYF. The DNA of the CDR3 is TGCGCCAGCAGCCAGGCGAGTGCCACTAGCACAGATACGCAGTATTTT. This chain links TRBV4-1 with TRBJ2-3; no definite D call. V was shortened by 3 bases and J by 0 bases, with 13 bases between the two germline ends. The CDR3 length is 16 residues. CDR1 is MGHRA, CDR2 YSYEKL, per germline.